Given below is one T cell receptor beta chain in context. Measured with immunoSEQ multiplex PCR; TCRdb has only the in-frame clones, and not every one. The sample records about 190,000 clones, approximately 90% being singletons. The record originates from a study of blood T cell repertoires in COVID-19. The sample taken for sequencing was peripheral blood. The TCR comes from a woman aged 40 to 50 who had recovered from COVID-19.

This CDR3 is CASSLVGTSGKETQYF. CDR3 nucleotides: TGTGCCAGCAGCTTGGTCGGGACTAGTGGGAAGGAGACCCAGTACTTC. This sequence joins TRBV5-4 and TRBJ2-5, with TRBD2 matching over 8 bases. CDR1 is SGHNT, CDR2 YYREEE, per germline (reference sequence). The V and J ends lost 0 bases and 5 bases, in that order; junction bases with no gene match: 9. The CDR3 spans 16 residues.